This T cell receptor (beta chain) was captured by sequencing in a study of T cell clonality in common variable immunodeficiency. Study-level results: Patient heterogeneity in the CVID cohort limited correlations between repertoire features and clinical complications. Reportedly, TCR beta sequences from common variable immunodeficiency showed fewer deletions and N-nucleotide insertions. Compared with controls, CVID subjects had fewer shared TCRbeta clones.

Most patients and controls had Caucasian heritage. Germline lookup yields CDR1 LGHDT and CDR2 YNNKEL (reference sequence). The germline V and J ends were trimmed by 2 bases and 6 bases, with 17 bases remaining between them. The CDR3 is 15 amino acids. Method: immunoSEQ multiplex PCR; TCRdb's copy keeps in-frame clones and lacks some. Listed here are approximately 81,000 clones without any singletons, the top ten holding around 0.8%. This clone was observed at least ten times. Its matching antigen is unknown. With the read ending 3 residues before the CDR3 end, the germline J gene is used to fill in that end.

This clonotype originated in a person between 18 and 70 years old in good health. The chain uses TRBV3-1 (or the pseudogene TRBV3-2) and TRBJ2-7; a possible D gene is TRBD2 (5 bases). Sequenced input: peripheral blood mononuclear cells. The CDR3 DNA, read in part, is TGTGCCAGCAGCCAATTTGCGGGTGGGTATCGCGAG. Protein product: CASSQFAGGYRE. From start to end, the CDR3 is CASSQFAGGYREQYF.